The entry below gives a single T cell receptor (beta chain) sequence along with its context. Its antigen is not known. This record belongs to a study of T cell responses to AZD1222 COVID-19 vaccine. Study information: Analyses pooled second doses at about 4 or about 12 weeks.

V lost 4 bases and J lost 3; bases outside the gene matches: 12. This CDR3 is 16 amino acids long. Germline-derived CDR1 and CDR2 are LGHNA and YNFKEQ. Broader study findings: Most donors were white British, females outnumbered males, and clonal diversity was possibly underestimated. Close to half of all spike-specific TCRs reportedly target regions of the variants that are unmutated.

Here immunoSEQ multiplex PCR was the method, and the copy in TCRdb shows in-frame clones only, minus some. In the table there are tens of thousands of clones, under 95% of which are singletons. The TCR originated in an adult in good health. The input for sequencing was peripheral blood, taken on day 0 of AZD1222 vaccination. V is TRBV4-2 and J is TRBJ2-7, with 7 bases lining up with TRBD1. The DNA for the CDR3 is TGTGCCAGCAGCCGCCAGACAGGGTACGGGTTCTACGAGCAGTACTTC. This codes for CASSRQTGYGFYEQYF.